This T cell receptor beta chain appears in the sequencing data of a study of neoadjuvant anti-PD-1 for oral cavity cancer (dated by TCRdb to the early 2020s). As for the study more broadly: Patients mostly received three to four biweekly doses of nivolumab at 3 mg/kg before curative-intent surgical resection. Patients without progression received a fourth nivolumab dose around day 43 and underwent definitive surgical resection on days 50-56. The parent correlative cohort included roughly 12 patients, with an approximately 30% response rate. Responders were defined as patients with complete response, partial response or stable disease by RECIST 1.1; non-responders were defined as patients with progression.

PBMC libraries used mostly about 450 ng of input genomic DNA for deep sequencing, with six replicates per sample. Following the manufacturer's instructions, the team built TCRbeta libraries using the immunoSEQ hsTCRbeta kit. Sequencing of the completed libraries took place using an Illumina NovaSeq 6000 S4 flow cell after they had been pooled to about 3 nM. Processing in the source paper ran as follows. The immunoSEQ Analyzer handled quality control and preprocessing of the raw data. The analysis was limited to productive rearrangements, and each clonotype was defined by a unique CDR3 amino acid sequence. Repertoire clonality was estimated as the Gini-Simpson index, computed with the R package tcR. Student's t test was used to compare Gini indices, and Pearson correlation was used to assess associations with tumor size change. The source is immuneACCESS, and TCRdb retained only in-frame sequences with V and J called. Part of the clones is not carried over; for the studies checked, unresolved V genes explain less than half of this, and the remainder is unexplained. V and J calls and clone size come straight from that table; D and trimming were deduced from the DNA. The sample table lists approximately 72,000 clones, around four fifths of them with a count of one. The ten most abundant clones make up roughly 3.4% of the sample.

Looking up the germline V gene (reference sequence) yields CDR1 LNHDA and CDR2 SQIVND. From the cysteine up to the phenylalanine, the CDR3 has a length of 16 residues. Only the CDR3 region is kept as DNA, spanning 48 bases read in frame from base 1. V is reduced by 4 bases and J by 2 bases, leaving a spacing of 18 bases between them. Results and caveats for the whole study, not just this receptor: TCR analyses included only three patients per response group, and the authors called for larger cohorts for validation. Within PBMCs, T cell clonality (Gini index) was significantly higher in non-responders than responders after neoadjuvant nivolumab. Higher pretreatment blood TCRbeta clonality and lower post-treatment tumor TCRbeta clonality were correlated with higher pretreatment blood Treg/Th17 ratios.

In the case of this clone: Its specific antigen is unknown. The input lacks base qualities; no much larger clone sits a single base away.

The sample's time point label, decoded: before neoadjuvant nivolumab. Patients were newly diagnosed with stage II-IVA oral cavity squamous cell carcinoma and had received no prior systemic or radiation treatment. The cohort consisted of patients with HPV-negative, locally advanced oral cavity squamous cell carcinoma. No culture maintenance or expansion was done, as the peripheral blood mononuclear cells went straight to analysis. The samples were drawn from a longitudinal correlative study tied to a single-arm phase II trial testing neoadjuvant nivolumab in oral cavity squamous cell carcinoma. Subject-matched pre- and post-treatment PBMCs and tumors from three responders and three non-responders underwent genomic DNA-based TCRbeta sequencing. Peripheral blood mononuclear cells were collected once before nivolumab treatment and again after treatment, at the time of surgery. The Maxwell RSC DNA from Cells kit was used to isolate genomic DNA from PBMCs.

The material sequenced was PBMCs, taken before nivolumab (anti-PD-1) treatment. This clonotype was sampled from a person aged 40-85 years with oral cavity squamous cell carcinoma. The rearranged chain carries TRBV19 and TRBJ2-7; a weak D assignment points to TRBD1 (5 bases agree). The CDR3 protein is CASSTSSGPVAYEQYF. Here is the DNA: TGTGCCAGTAGTACCTCCTCAGGGCCTGTCGCCTACGAGCAGTACTTC.